The following is a TCR beta chain sequence with its context. The antigen is unknown. Trimming removed 1 base from V and 4 bases from J, with 5 bases in between. Germline V gives CDR1 MNHNS, CDR2 SASEGT. This CDR3 region has 13 residues. Amplification used 60 Vbeta primers and 13 Jbeta primers. Assay used: immunoSEQ multiplex PCR; TCRdb lists only in-frame clones, some missing. The table shows about 140,000 clones, with approximately 71% occurring only once. This sample was included in a study of cytomegalovirus exposure and HLA in healthy donors. Whole-study context: A previous analysis identified approximately 120 million unique TCR beta sequences derived from around 200 million T cells. Overall study findings and caveats: An analysis done earlier found most TCR beta V segments productive about 87% or about 30% of the time. High sensitivity and specificity were reportedly achieved when the classifier diagnosed cytomegalovirus status.

Unrecorded immune exposure was likely among donors, who were nominally healthy when sampled. The sample taken for sequencing was PBMCs. V is TRBV6-1 and J is TRBJ1-5; D gene unclear. This TCR was sampled from a woman in her 50s in good health and CMV-seronegative. CDR3 nucleotides: TGTGCCAGCAGTGAAGTCTCGAATCAGCCCCAGCATTTT. The encoded protein is CASSEVSNQPQHF.